This entry lists 23 T cell receptor beta chains sequenced from one sample in a study of response to subunit inactivated influenza vaccine. Via MiXCR, TCRdb re-called the RT-PCR reads, giving one row per CDR3 protein. The table includes fewer than 700,000 distinct CDR3 sequences, over 10% detected once. The sequences come from PBMCs from blood, collected 45 days after vaccination. The source is a man aged 50 or older who received an inactivated influenza vaccine.

The chain carries TRBV7-9 and TRBJ2-5, with a tentative D call TRBD2 (6 bases). The CDR3 covers 17 residues. Between the trimmed V and J ends, which lost 2 bases and 9 bases, there was a span of 25 bases. Germline CDR1 and CDR2: SEHNR and FQNEAQ (reference sequence). DNA for the CDR3: TGTGCCAGCAGCTTAAGGTCCTGGGACTCCCAAGATTTGTCCCAGTACTTC. Translation gives CASSLRSWDSQDLSQYF. Complete variable domain (other parts from reference TRBV7-9 and TRBJ2-5): DTGVSQNPRHKITKRGQNVTFRCDPISEHNRLYWYRQTLGQGPEFLTYFQNEAQLEKSRLLSDRFSAERPKGSFSTLEIQRTEQGDSAMYLCASSLRSWDSQDLSQYFGPGTRLLVL.

The J gene is TRBJ1-6, the V gene TRBV5-5; no clear D. CDR1 and CDR2 from the germline V gene are SGHKS and YYEKEE (reference sequence). The CDR3 length is 15 residues. Trimming cost V 3 bases and J 5 bases, with 12 bases left between them. This CDR3 is CASSWEGLDNSPLHF. CDR3 bases: TGTGCCAGCAGCTGGGAGGGTCTCGATAATTCACCCCTCCACTTT.

V is TRBV5-1 and J is TRBJ2-3, with TRBD2 matching 12 bases. The CDR3 has 17 residues. Trimming cost V 3 bases and J 4 bases; bases outside gene matches: 9. Looked up from germline, CDR1 is SGHRS and CDR2 is YFSETQ. CDR3 loop: CASSSRTSGEFSDTQYF. CDR3 bases: TGCGCCAGCAGCTCAAGGACTAGCGGGGAATTTTCAGATACGCAGTATTTT.

This clonotype was seen more than once but under ten times. CDR3 bases: TGCGCCAGCAGCACAACGTACAGGGGACGGCACGAGCAGTACTTC. Translated, it gives CASSTTYRGRHEQYF. The V call is TRBV5-1, the J call TRBJ2-7, with 7 bases lining up with TRBD1. Trimming took 4 bases from V and 5 from J; bases not matched to a gene: 12. This CDR3 has 15 residues. The germline gives CDR1 SGHRS, CDR2 YFSETQ.

This clonotype was seen repeatedly, ten times or more. The J gene is TRBJ2-6, the V gene TRBV5-1; 9 bases map to TRBD1. CDR1 SGHRS and CDR2 YFSETQ come from the germline V gene. CDR3 length: 19 residues. With 4 bases clipped from V and 4 bases from J, the junction kept 15 bases outside the gene matches. CDR3 residues: CASSKEGQGLSSGANVLTF. CDR3 DNA: TGCGCCAGCAGCAAAGAGGGACAGGGTCTCTCTTCAGGGGCCAACGTCCTGACTTTC.

Only a few counts were recorded for this clonotype. The chain uses TRBV15 and TRBJ2-5, with D uncertain. Trimming removed 3 bases from V and 5 bases from J, with 16 bases in between. From germline, CDR1 is LNHNV and CDR2 YYDKDF (reference sequence). This CDR3 has 15 amino acids. Here the CDR3 reads CATSRTLGVRETQYF. The CDR3 nucleotides are TGTGCCACCAGCAGGACCCTAGGCGTCCGGGAGACCCAGTACTTC.

The chain combines TRBV29-1 with TRBJ2-1, with TRBD2 identical over 14 bases. Germline-derived CDR1 and CDR2 are SQVTM and ANQGSEA. Trimming took 6 bases from V and 9 from J; bases not matched to a gene: 10. CDR3 length: 15 amino acids. As DNA, the CDR3 is TGCAGCGTCGCCACCCGACTAGCGGGAGGGAGTGAGCAGTTCTTC. Translated: CSVATRLAGGSEQFF.

This clonotype occurred a few times. The rearrangement joins TRBV7-2 to TRBJ2-7; D tentatively fits TRBD1 or TRBD2 (5 bases each). This CDR3 has 16 residues. V was pared by 2 bases and J by 6 bases, with 20 bases between. The V gene's germline CDR1 is SGHTA and CDR2 FQGNSA. This chain's CDR3 is CASSLQTSQGRFEQYF. The CDR3 DNA is TGTGCCAGCAGCTTACAAACTAGTCAGGGACGGTTCGAGCAGTACTTC.

This sequence joins TRBV12-3 or TRBV12-4 and TRBJ2-3; tentatively, D is TRBD2 (6 bases). V was cut by 5 bases and J by 0 bases, with 15 bases left in between. The CDR3 is made up of 16 amino acids. CDR3 DNA: TGTGCCAGCAGTGAGGAAGTTGCGGGGAGCACAGATACGCAGTATTTT. Its translation: CASSEEVAGSTDTQYF.

The chain employs TRBV5-1 and TRBJ1-1; 8 positions match TRBD1. In germline, CDR1 is SGHRS, CDR2 YFSETQ. CDR3 length: 14 amino acids. The ends lost 3 bases at V and 6 bases at J; junction bases unmatched: 7. CDR3 in DNA: TGCGCCAGCAGCTCAGACAGGGGAGGCGCTGAAGCTTTCTTT. The encoded protein is CASSSDRGGAEAFF. The full variable domain, completed using reference TRBV5-1 and TRBJ1-1, is KAGVTQTPRYLIKTRGQQVTLSCSPISGHRSVSWYQQTPGQGLQFLFEYFSETQRNKGNFPGRFSGRQFSNSRSEMNVSTLELGDSALYLCASSSDRGGAEAFFGQGTRLTVV.

The V call is TRBV9, the J call TRBJ2-1; 7 positions agree with TRBD2. The CDR3 is 14 residues long. V was clipped by 5 bases and J by 3 bases; unmatched bases: 5. In germline, CDR1 is SGDLS, CDR2 YYNGEE. The CDR3 region has the DNA TGTGCCAGCAGTGACACGGGAGGCTACAATGAGCAGTTCTTC. It specifies CASSDTGGYNEQFF.

This clonotype was counted between two and nine times. The chain carries TRBV4-3 and TRBJ2-2; tentatively, D is TRBD1 (6 bases). V was shortened by 3 bases and J by 3 bases, with 11 bases between the two germline ends. This CDR3 has 15 residues. From germline, CDR1 is LGHNA and CDR2 YSLEER. For the CDR3, the DNA is TGCGCCAGCAGCCAGGGGGCTTTATACACCGGGGAGCTGTTTTTT. This codes for CASSQGALYTGELFF.

This clonotype has just a few counts. One junction end disagrees with the germline gene, perhaps due to a read error. The genes are TRBV20-1 and TRBJ2-3, with TRBD2 matching over 9 bases. The CDR3 extends over 12 amino acids. Looked up from germline, CDR1 is DFQATT and CDR2 is SNEGSKA (reference sequence). CDR3 residues: CSASSEGTSLDF. CDR3 nucleotide sequence: TGCAGTGCTAGCAGCGAAGGGACTAGCTTGGATTTT.

Only a few counts were recorded for this clonotype. This sequence joins TRBV4-3 and TRBJ1-4, with a tentative D call TRBD1 (5 bases). Germline CDR1 reads LGHNA; CDR2 reads YSLEER. The CDR3 length is 15 residues. Trimming pared 3 bases from V and 4 bases from J, leaving 12 bases between. The CDR3 nucleotides read TGCGCCAGCAGCCAGGGGCTTATCCTTAATGAAAAACTGTTTTTT. Amino acid sequence: CASSQGLILNEKLFF.

CDR3 bases: TGTGCCAGCAGCCCCCAGGGTCCGGGGACCCAGTACTTC. This sequence encodes CASSPQGPGTQYF. This rearrangement joins TRBV3-1 to TRBJ2-5; possibly TRBD1 for D (5 bases). Germline V lookup: CDR1 LGHDT, CDR2 YNNKEL (reference sequence). The CDR3 extends over 13 amino acids. Trimming cost V 4 bases and J 7 bases, with 13 bases left between them.

V usage is TRBV21-1 and J usage is TRBJ1-6; the table's D call TRBD1 went unverified against the DNA. TRBV21-1 is a known pseudogene. The CDR3 is 21 residues long. The CDR3 coding sequence is TGTGCCAGCAGCAAAGGCTTTGAGGGACAAGGCCTGAGCTCCTATAATTCACCCCTCCACTTT. Translated: CASSKGFEGQGLSSYNSPLHF.

In this sample, this clonotype turned up a few times. This rearrangement joins TRBV20-1 to TRBJ1-5, with a weak D call TRBD1 (5 bases). Between the trimmed V and J ends, which lost 5 bases and 2 bases, there was a span of 10 bases. The CDR3 spans 13 residues. CDR1 DFQATT and CDR2 SNEGSKA come from the germline V gene (reference sequence). DNA for the CDR3: TGCAGTGCTCGAGGGGTTCGCAATCAGCCCCAGCATTTT. It encodes CSARGVRNQPQHF.

This chain links TRBV6-2 or TRBV6-3 with TRBJ2-7, with 14 bases matching TRBD2. The V gene end was trimmed by 8 bases and the J gene end by 2 bases; junction bases not matched to a gene: 8. The V gene's germline CDR1 is MNHEY and CDR2 SVGEGT. The length of the CDR3 is 16 residues. The DNA for the CDR3 is TGTGCCAGCGGCAGGCCGGGACTAGCGGGAGCCTACGAGCAGTACTTC. It yields the protein CASGRPGLAGAYEQYF.

This clonotype has more than one count but fewer than ten. The chain has TRBV10-1 and TRBJ2-2; D tentatively fits TRBD1 or TRBD2 (5 bases each). CDR3 size: 14 residues. CDR1 and CDR2 (germline): WNHNN, SYGVQD (reference sequence). Trimming pared 3 bases from V and 4 bases from J, leaving 9 bases between. The CDR3 is CASSDGTTTGELFF. The CDR3 coding sequence is TGCGCCAGCAGTGATGGGACGACCACCGGGGAGCTGTTTTTT.

This clonotype was seen more than once but under ten times. This chain links TRBV7-6 with TRBJ1-6, with 7 positions matching TRBD1. This CDR3 has 17 residues. Germline trimming cut 4 bases from V and 3 bases from J; bases unmatched to any gene: 9. The germline V gene encodes CDR1 SGHVS and CDR2 FNYEAQ. The CDR3 DNA reads as TGTGCCAGCAGCTCCTACAGGGGTTCCCTCTATAATTCACCCCTCCACTTT. This translates into CASSSYRGSLYNSPLHF.

This clonotype turned up a few times. The CDR3 coding sequence is TGTGCCAGCAGCCAAGTTTTGAATCAGCCCCAGCATTTT. It translates to CASSQVLNQPQHF. The genes are TRBV4-2 and TRBJ1-5; D gene uncertain. V lost 1 base and J 4 bases, leaving 5 bases between the germline ends. The CDR3 has 13 amino acids. Per the germline V gene, CDR1 is LGHNA and CDR2 is YNFKEQ.

The J gene is TRBJ2-7, the V gene TRBV7-2; D not certain. Germline V gene data show CDR1 as SGHTA and CDR2 as FQGNSA. Trimming cost V 3 bases and J 3 bases, with 9 bases left between them. The CDR3 contains 13 residues. In nucleotides, the CDR3 is TGTGCCAGCAGCTTTTCCGGATACTACGAGCAGTACTTC. Translated, it gives CASSFSGYYEQYF.

At least ten counts were recorded for this clonotype. This chain uses TRBV7-9 with TRBJ2-7; D gene uncertain. Trimming removed 6 bases at V and 5 bases at J, with 11 bases between. This CDR3 contains 12 residues. The V gene's germline CDR1 is SEHNR and CDR2 FQNEAQ (reference sequence). The CDR3 DNA sequence: TGTGCCAGCAGTGGACCCGCGGACGAGCAGTACTTC. Its protein product is CASSGPADEQYF.